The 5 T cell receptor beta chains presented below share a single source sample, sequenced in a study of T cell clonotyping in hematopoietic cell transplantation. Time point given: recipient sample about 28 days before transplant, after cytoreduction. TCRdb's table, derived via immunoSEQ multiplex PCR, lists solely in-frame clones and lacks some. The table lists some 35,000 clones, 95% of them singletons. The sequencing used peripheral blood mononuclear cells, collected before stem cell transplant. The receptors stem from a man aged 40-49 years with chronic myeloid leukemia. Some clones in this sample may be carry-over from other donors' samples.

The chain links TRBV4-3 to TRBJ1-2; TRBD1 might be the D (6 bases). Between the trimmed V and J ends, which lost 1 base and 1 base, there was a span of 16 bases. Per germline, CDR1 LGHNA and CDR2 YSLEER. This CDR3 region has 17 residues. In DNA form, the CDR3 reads TGCGCCAGCAGCCAAGCCGGACAGCAAAGCGGTAACTATGGCTACACCTTC. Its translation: CASSQAGQQSGNYGYTF.

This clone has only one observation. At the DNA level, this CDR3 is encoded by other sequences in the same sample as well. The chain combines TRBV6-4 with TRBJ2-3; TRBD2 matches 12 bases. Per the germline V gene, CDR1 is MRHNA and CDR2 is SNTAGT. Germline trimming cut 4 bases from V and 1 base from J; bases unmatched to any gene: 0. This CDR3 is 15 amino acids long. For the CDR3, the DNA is TGTGCCAGCAGTGGGACTAGCGGGGGCACAGATACGCAGTATTTT. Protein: CASSGTSGGTDTQYF.

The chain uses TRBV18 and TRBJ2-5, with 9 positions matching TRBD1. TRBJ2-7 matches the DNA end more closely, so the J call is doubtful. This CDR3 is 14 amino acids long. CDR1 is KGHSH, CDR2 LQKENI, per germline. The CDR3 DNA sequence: TGTGCCAGCTCACCGGGACAGGGCTCCTACGAGCAGTACTTC. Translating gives CASSPGQGSYEQYF.

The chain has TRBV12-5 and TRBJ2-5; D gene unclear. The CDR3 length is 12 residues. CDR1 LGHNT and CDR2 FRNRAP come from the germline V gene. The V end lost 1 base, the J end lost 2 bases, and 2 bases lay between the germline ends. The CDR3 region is CASGLDQETQYF. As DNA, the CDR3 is TGTGCTAGTGGTTTGGATCAAGAGACCCAGTACTTC.

The CDR3 protein is CASSLTQGASGYTF. The CDR3 region has the DNA TGTGCCAGCAGCTTGACGCAGGGGGCGAGTGGCTACACCTTC. The rearrangement links TRBV11-3 to TRBJ1-2; 8 bases line up with TRBD1. The CDR3 runs 14 residues. CDR1 and CDR2 from the germline V gene are SGHNT and YENEEA. J was trimmed by 7 bases and V by 3 bases; bases with no gene match: 7.